Listed below are T cell receptor beta chains from one sample, sequenced in a study of cytomegalovirus exposure and HLA in healthy donors. Clones were read by immunoSEQ multiplex PCR, and TCRdb kept only the in-frame ones, dropping some. The sample contains some 190,000 clones, under 9.5% of which appear only once. The sample consisted of PBMCs. Receptors originate from a woman in her twenties or thirties in good health and CMV-seropositive. Each CDR3 is given with its conserved first and last residue. The D gene is left open where the match is weak. The size field is filled for only some rows; it gives once, few, many or a size class.

CDR3 DNA: TGTGCCAGCAGCCAAGGGCCTGGAGGAGCGGGAGTCCAGAATGAGCAGTTCTTC
CDR3 protein: CASSQGPGGAGVQNEQFF
J gene: TRBJ2-1
D gene: TRBD2
V gene: TRBV4-2
clone size: NA

CDR3 DNA: TGTGCCAGCAGCGCCGACAGGGCCGCAGGCCCAGATACGCAGTATTTT
CDR3 protein: CASSADRAAGPDTQYF
J gene: TRBJ2-3
D gene: TRBD1
V gene: TRBV7-9
clone size: few

CDR3 DNA: TGTGCCAGCAGTCTACAGGGGAGGAATGAGCAGTTCTTC
CDR3 protein: CASSLQGRNEQFF
J gene: TRBJ2-1
D gene: NA
V gene: TRBV6-5
clone size: NA

CDR3 DNA: TGCGCCAGCAGCCAAGATTTGGGACTTCGCACCGGGGAGCTGTTTTTT
CDR3 protein: CASSQDLGLRTGELFF
J gene: TRBJ2-2
D gene: NA
V gene: TRBV4-1
clone size: NA

CDR3 DNA: TGTGCCAGCAGCCAAGAAGGGGGCTCGGCCAGCTCCTACGAGCAGTACTTC
CDR3 protein: CASSQEGGSASSYEQYF
J gene: TRBJ2-7
D gene: TRBD1
V gene: TRBV14
clone size: NA

CDR3 DNA: TGCGCCAGCAGCTCCGGGACAGGGAGCTCTTCGACCCAAGAGACCCAGTACTTC
CDR3 protein: CASSSGTGSSSTQETQYF
J gene: TRBJ2-5
D gene: TRBD1
V gene: TRBV5-1
clone size: NA

CDR3 DNA: TGTGCCAGCAGCTTAGCCGTCCTAGCGGGGAGATCCTACAATGAGCAGTTCTTC
CDR3 protein: CASSLAVLAGRSYNEQFF
J gene: TRBJ2-1
D gene: TRBD2
V gene: TRBV13
clone size: NA

CDR3 DNA: TGTGCCAGCAGCGCTGGAGGGGCTCCATCCTACGAGCAGTACTTC
CDR3 protein: CASSAGGAPSYEQYF
J gene: TRBJ2-7
D gene: NA
V gene: TRBV9
clone size: few

CDR3 DNA: TGTGCCAGCAGCCAAAGGACAGATCAATCGGCTTTCTTT
CDR3 protein: CASSQRTDQSAFF
J gene: TRBJ1-1
D gene: NA
V gene: TRBV7-2
clone size: few

CDR3 DNA: TGCGCCAGCAAACTAGCGGGAGGGCAGAGCACCGGGGAGCTGTTTTTT
CDR3 protein: CASKLAGGQSTGELFF
J gene: TRBJ2-2
D gene: TRBD2
V gene: TRBV5-1
clone size: few

CDR3 DNA: TGCGCCAGCAGTGGACTAGCGGGACGGGGGCAATACGAGCAGTACTTC
CDR3 protein: CASSGLAGRGQYEQYF
J gene: TRBJ2-7
D gene: TRBD2
V gene: TRBV10-1
clone size: few

CDR3 DNA: TGTGCCAGCAGCTTGTTACAGGCCAACTATGGCTACACCTTC
CDR3 protein: CASSLLQANYGYTF
J gene: TRBJ1-2
D gene: NA
V gene: TRBV7-9
clone size: NA

CDR3 DNA: TGTGCCAGCTCCCCGCAGGGGGTGAACACTGAAGCTTTCTTT
CDR3 protein: CASSPQGVNTEAFF
J gene: TRBJ1-1
D gene: TRBD1
V gene: TRBV18
clone size: NA

CDR3 DNA: TGTGCCAGCAGCTTAGTGTCGATGGCTAGCGGGAGGACCTACGAGCAGTACTTC
CDR3 protein: CASSLVSMASGRTYEQYF
J gene: TRBJ2-7
D gene: TRBD2
V gene: TRBV13
clone size: NA

CDR3 DNA: TGTGCCACCAGCAGAGATCCCGGACTAGTGGACGAGCAGTACTTC
CDR3 protein: CATSRDPGLVDEQYF
J gene: TRBJ2-7
D gene: TRBD2
V gene: TRBV15
clone size: few

CDR3 DNA: TGTGCCAGTAATAGCGCGTTACCAAACACCGGGGAGCTGTTTTTT
CDR3 protein: CASNSALPNTGELFF
J gene: TRBJ2-2
D gene: NA
V gene: TRBV19
clone size: few

CDR3 DNA: TGTGCCAGCAGCTTTCGGGGGACTGGCACAGATACGCAGTATTTT
CDR3 protein: CASSFRGTGTDTQYF
J gene: TRBJ2-3
D gene: NA
V gene: TRBV5-6
clone size: few

CDR3 DNA: TGTGCCTGGAGTGTACAGTTTGCCGAGCAGTACTTC
CDR3 protein: CAWSVQFAEQYF
J gene: TRBJ2-7
D gene: NA
V gene: TRBV30
clone size: few

CDR3 DNA: TGTGCCTTGACTCAGGGGACCTACAATGAGCAGTTCTTC
CDR3 protein: CALTQGTYNEQFF
J gene: TRBJ2-1
D gene: NA
V gene: TRBV7-9
clone size: few

CDR3 DNA: TGTGCCAGCAGTCTACAGGTGTACGAGCAGTACTTC
CDR3 protein: CASSLQVYEQYF
J gene: TRBJ2-7
D gene: NA
V gene: TRBV2
clone size: NA

CDR3 DNA: TGTGCCTGGAGTGTACCGGGAGCGGACCAGCCCCAGCATTTT
CDR3 protein: CAWSVPGADQPQHF
J gene: TRBJ1-5
D gene: NA
V gene: TRBV30
clone size: few

CDR3 DNA: TGTGCCAGCAGCGCCTGGGACAGTGCCTATGGCTACACCTTC
CDR3 protein: CASSAWDSAYGYTF
J gene: TRBJ1-2
D gene: TRBD1
V gene: TRBV7-2
clone size: few

CDR3 DNA: TGTGCCAGCAGCCTAGGGACATCAAATGAAAAACTGTTTTTT
CDR3 protein: CASSLGTSNEKLFF
J gene: TRBJ1-4
D gene: NA
V gene: TRBV4-2
clone size: few

CDR3 DNA: TGTGCCAGCAGTCGCCCTAGCGGGAGGGCCCAAGAGACCCAGTACTTC
CDR3 protein: CASSRPSGRAQETQYF
J gene: TRBJ2-5
D gene: TRBD2
V gene: TRBV28
clone size: few

CDR3 DNA: TGCGCCAGCAGCGAGGACACCTCCGCGCAGTATTTT
CDR3 protein: CASSEDTSAQYF
J gene: TRBJ2-3
D gene: NA
V gene: TRBV5-1
clone size: few

CDR3 DNA: TGTGCCAGCAGCCCCCAAGGACAGGGACTCAACTATGGCTACACCTTC
CDR3 protein: CASSPQGQGLNYGYTF
J gene: TRBJ1-2
D gene: TRBD1
V gene: TRBV9
clone size: NA

CDR3 DNA: TGTGCCAGCAGTACCTTGGGGACAGGGCACTACGAGCAGTACTTC
CDR3 protein: CASSTLGTGHYEQYF
J gene: TRBJ2-7
D gene: TRBD1
V gene: TRBV6-5
clone size: NA

CDR3 DNA: TGTGCCTGGAGTATCGGGACTAGCGACACCGGGGAGCTGTTTTTT
CDR3 protein: CAWSIGTSDTGELFF
J gene: TRBJ2-2
D gene: TRBD2
V gene: TRBV30
clone size: NA

CDR3 DNA: TGTGCCAGCAGTTACTCGGCTAGCGGGGACCAAGAGACCCAGTACTTC
CDR3 protein: CASSYSASGDQETQYF
J gene: TRBJ2-5
D gene: TRBD2
V gene: TRBV6-6
clone size: NA

CDR3 DNA: TGTGCCAGTAGTATAGGGGGCCGGCAGCCCCAGCATTTT
CDR3 protein: CASSIGGRQPQHF
J gene: TRBJ1-5
D gene: NA
V gene: TRBV19
clone size: few

CDR3 DNA: TGCGCCAGCAGGTCTGGATTGGGGCCCCAAGAGACCCAGTACTTC
CDR3 protein: CASRSGLGPQETQYF
J gene: TRBJ2-5
D gene: NA
V gene: TRBV5-1
clone size: NA

CDR3 DNA: TGCGCCAGCAGCTTGGTCCGGGGGACTAGGGGTTTAGGCGAGCAGTACTTC
CDR3 protein: CASSLVRGTRGLGEQYF
J gene: TRBJ2-7
D gene: TRBD2
V gene: TRBV5-1
clone size: once